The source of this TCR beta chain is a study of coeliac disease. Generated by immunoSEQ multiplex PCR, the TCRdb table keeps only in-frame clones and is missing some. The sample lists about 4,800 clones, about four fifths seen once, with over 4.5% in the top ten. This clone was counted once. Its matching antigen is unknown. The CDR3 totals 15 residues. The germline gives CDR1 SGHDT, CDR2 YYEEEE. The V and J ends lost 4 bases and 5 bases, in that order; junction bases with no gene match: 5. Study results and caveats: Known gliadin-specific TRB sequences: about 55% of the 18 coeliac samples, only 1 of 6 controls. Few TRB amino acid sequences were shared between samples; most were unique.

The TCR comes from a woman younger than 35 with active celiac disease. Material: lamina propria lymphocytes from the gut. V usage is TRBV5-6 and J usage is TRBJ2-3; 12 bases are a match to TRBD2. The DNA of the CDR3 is TGTGCCAGCAGCGTTCTAGCGGGGGGGGTAGATACGCAGTATTTT. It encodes CASSVLAGGVDTQYF.